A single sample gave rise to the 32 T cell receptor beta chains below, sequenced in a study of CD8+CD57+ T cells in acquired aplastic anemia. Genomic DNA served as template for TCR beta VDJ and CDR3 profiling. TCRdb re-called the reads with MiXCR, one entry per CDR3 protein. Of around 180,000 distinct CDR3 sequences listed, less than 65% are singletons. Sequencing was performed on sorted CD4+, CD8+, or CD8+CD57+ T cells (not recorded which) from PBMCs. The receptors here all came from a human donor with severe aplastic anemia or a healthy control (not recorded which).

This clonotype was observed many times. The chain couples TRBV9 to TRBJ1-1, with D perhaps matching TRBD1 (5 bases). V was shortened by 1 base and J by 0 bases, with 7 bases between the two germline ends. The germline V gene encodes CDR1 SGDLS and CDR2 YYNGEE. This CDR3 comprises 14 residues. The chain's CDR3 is CASSVRGMNTEAFF. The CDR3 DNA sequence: TGTGCCAGCAGCGTACGGGGGATGAACACTGAAGCTTTCTTT.

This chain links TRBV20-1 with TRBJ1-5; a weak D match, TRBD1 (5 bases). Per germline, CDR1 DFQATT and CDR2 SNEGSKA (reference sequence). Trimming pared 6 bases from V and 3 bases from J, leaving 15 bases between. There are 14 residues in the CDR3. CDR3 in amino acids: CSAFLRDPNQPQHF. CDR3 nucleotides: TGCAGTGCCTTCCTCCGGGACCCCAATCAGCCCCAGCATTTT.

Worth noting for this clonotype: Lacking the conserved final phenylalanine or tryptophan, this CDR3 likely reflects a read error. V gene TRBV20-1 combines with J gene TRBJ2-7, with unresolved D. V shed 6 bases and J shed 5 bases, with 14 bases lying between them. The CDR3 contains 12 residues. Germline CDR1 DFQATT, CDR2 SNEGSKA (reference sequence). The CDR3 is CSAKHGVHEQYL. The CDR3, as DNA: TGCAGTGCCAAGCATGGAGTCCACGAGCAGTACCTC.

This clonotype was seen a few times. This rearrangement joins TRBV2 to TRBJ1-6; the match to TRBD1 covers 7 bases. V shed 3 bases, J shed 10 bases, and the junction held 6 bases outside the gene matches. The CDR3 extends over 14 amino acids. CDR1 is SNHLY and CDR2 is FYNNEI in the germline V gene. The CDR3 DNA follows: TGTGCCAGCAGTGATAGGGGGCGTTGGTCACCCCTCCACTTT. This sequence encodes CASSDRGRWSPLHF.

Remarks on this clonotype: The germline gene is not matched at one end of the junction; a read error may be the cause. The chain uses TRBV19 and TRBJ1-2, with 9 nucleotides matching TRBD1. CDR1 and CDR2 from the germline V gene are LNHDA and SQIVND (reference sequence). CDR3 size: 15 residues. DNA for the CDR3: TGTGCCACTAGTCCCGGGACAGGGAATAACTATGGCTACACCTTC. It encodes CATSPGTGNNYGYTF. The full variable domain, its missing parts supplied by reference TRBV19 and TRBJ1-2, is DGGITQSPKYLFRKEGQNVTLSCEQNLNHDAMYWYRQDPGQGLRLIYYSQIVNDFQKGDIAEGYSVSREKKESFPLTVTSAQKNPTAFYLCATSPGTGNNYGYTFGSGTRLTVV.

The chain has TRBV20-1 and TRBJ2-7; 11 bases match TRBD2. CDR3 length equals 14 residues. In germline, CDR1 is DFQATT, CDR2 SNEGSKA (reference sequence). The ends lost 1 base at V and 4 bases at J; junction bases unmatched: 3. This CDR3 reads CSARAGTSGYEQYF. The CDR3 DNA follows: TGCAGTGCTAGAGCCGGGACTAGCGGTTACGAGCAGTACTTC.

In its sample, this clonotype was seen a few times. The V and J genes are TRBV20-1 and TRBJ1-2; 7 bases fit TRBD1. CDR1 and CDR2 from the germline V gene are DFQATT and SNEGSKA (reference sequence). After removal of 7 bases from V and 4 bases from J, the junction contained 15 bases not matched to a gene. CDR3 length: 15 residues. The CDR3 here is CSVLGPLAGGYGYTF. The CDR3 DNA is TGCAGTGTTCTTGGCCCTCTTGCAGGGGGCTATGGCTACACCTTC.

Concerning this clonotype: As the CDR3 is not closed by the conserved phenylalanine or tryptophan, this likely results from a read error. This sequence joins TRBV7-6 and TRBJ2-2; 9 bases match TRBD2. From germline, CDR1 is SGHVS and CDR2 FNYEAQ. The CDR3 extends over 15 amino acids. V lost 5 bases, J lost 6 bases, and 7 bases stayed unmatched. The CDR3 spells CASSPAGGAAGELFL. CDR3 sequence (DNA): TGTGCCAGCAGCCCCGCGGGGGGGGCCGCCGGGGAGCTGTTTCTT.

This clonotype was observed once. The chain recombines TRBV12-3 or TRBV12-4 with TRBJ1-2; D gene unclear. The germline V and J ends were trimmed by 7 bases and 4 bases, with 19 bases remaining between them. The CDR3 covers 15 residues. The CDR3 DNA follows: TGTGCCAGCACCCCTCCCGCGGGGTGGGTCTATGGCTACACCTTC. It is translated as CASTPPAGWVYGYTF.

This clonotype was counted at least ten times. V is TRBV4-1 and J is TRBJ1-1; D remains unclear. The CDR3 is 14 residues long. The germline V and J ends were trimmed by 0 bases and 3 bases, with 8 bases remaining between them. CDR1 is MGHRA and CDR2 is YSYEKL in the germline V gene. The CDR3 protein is CASSQDLVYTEAFF. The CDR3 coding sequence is TGCGCCAGCAGCCAAGATTTGGTATACACTGAAGCTTTCTTT.

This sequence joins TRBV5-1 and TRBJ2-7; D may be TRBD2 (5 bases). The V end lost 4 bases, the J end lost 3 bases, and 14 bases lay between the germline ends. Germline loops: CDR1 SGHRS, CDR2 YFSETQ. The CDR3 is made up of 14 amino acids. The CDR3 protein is CASSNGLVDYEQYF. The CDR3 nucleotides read TGCGCCAGCAGCAACGGACTCGTGGACTACGAGCAGTACTTC. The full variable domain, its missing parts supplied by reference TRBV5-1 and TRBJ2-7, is KAGVTQTPRYLIKTRGQQVTLSCSPISGHRSVSWYQQTPGQGLQFLFEYFSETQRNKGNFPGRFSGRQFSNSRSEMNVSTLELGDSALYLCASSNGLVDYEQYFGPGTRLTVT.

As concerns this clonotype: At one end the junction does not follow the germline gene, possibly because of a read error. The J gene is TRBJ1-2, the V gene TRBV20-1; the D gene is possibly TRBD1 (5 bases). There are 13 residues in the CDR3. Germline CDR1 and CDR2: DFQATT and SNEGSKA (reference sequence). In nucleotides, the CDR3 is TGCAGTGTCCTGCGATCAGACAGTACTGGCTACAACTTC. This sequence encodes CSVLRSDSTGYNF.

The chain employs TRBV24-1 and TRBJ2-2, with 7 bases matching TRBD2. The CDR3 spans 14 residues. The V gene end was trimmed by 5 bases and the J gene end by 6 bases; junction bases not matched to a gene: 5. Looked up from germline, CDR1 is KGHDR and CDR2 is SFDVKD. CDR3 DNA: TGTGCCACCAGTGTATCGGGAGGTGCCGGGGAGCTGTTTTTT. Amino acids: CATSVSGGAGELFF.

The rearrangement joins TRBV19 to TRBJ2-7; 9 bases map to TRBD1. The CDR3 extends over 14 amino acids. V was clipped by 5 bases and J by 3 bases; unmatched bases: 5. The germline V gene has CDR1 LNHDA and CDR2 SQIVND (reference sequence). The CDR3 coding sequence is TGTGCCAGTAGTTCCCTGGACAGGGGCTACGAGCAGTACTTC. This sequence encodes CASSSLDRGYEQYF.

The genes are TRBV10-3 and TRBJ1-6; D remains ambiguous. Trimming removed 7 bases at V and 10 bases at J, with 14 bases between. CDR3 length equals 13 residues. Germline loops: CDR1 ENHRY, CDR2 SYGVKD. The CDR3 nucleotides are TGTGCCATCAAAGCCGGGTTCGGCTCACCCCTCCACTTT. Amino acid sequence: CAIKAGFGSPLHF.

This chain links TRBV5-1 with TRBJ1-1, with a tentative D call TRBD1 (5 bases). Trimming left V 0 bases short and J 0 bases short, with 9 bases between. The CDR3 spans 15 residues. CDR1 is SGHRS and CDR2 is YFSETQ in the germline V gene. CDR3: CASSLAVTVNTEAFF. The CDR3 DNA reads TGCGCCAGCAGCTTGGCCGTGACAGTGAACACTGAAGCTTTCTTT.

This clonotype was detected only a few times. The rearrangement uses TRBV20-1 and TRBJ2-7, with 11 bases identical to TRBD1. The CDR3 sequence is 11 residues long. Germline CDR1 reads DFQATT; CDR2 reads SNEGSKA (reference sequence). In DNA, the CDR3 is TGCAGGGCGGGACAGGGGGACGAGCAGTACTTC. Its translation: CRAGQGDEQYF.

CDR3 region: CASSLTESDETQYF. CDR3 DNA sequence: TGTGCCAGCAGCTTGACAGAGTCGGACGAGACCCAGTACTTC. This chain joins TRBV5-6 and TRBJ2-5; D gene ambiguous. The CDR3 totals 14 residues. Germline loops: CDR1 SGHDT, CDR2 YYEEEE. V was pared by 1 base and J by 5 bases, with 12 bases between. Full variable domain (rest looked up from reference TRBV5-6 and TRBJ2-5): DAGVTQSPTHLIKTRGQQVTLRCSPKSGHDTVSWYQQALGQGPQFIFQYYEEEERQRGNFPDRFSGHQFPNYSSELNVNALLLGDSALYLCASSLTESDETQYFGPGTRLLVL.

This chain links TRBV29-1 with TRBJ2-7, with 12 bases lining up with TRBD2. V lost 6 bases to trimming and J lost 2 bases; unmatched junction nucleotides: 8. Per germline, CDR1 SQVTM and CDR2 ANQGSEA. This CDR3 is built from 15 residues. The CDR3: CSVGKLAGGPYEQYF. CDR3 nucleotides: TGCAGCGTGGGAAAACTAGCGGGGGGCCCCTACGAGCAGTACTTC.

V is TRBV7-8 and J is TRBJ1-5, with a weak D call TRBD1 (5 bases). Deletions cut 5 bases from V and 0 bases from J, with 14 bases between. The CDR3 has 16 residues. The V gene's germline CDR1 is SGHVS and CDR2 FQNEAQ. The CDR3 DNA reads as TGTGCCAGCAGCCAAACCTACAGGAATAGCAATCAGCCCCAGCATTTT. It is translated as CASSQTYRNSNQPQHF.

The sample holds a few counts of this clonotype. The CDR3 loop is CASSWGGRLGIDEQYF. CDR3 nucleotide sequence: TGTGCCAGCAGCTGGGGCGGGAGACTAGGCATTGACGAGCAGTACTTC. The genes are TRBV7-9 and TRBJ2-7; TRBD2 matches 7 bases. The CDR3 is 16 residues long. Looked up from germline, CDR1 is SEHNR and CDR2 is FQNEAQ (reference sequence). V was clipped by 4 bases and J by 5 bases; unmatched bases: 14.

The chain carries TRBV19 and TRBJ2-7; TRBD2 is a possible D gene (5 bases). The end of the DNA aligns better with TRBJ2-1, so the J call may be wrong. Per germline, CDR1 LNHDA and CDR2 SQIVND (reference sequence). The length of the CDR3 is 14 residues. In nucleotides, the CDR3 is TGTGCCAGCAGACTCGGACTGGAATACAATGAGCAGTTCTTC. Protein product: CASRLGLEYNEQFF.

The CDR3 sequence is CASSTLAGGLQETQYF. DNA for the CDR3: TGTGCCAGCAGCACCTTAGCGGGAGGCCTACAAGAGACCCAGTACTTC. The rearrangement uses TRBV7-2 and TRBJ2-5; TRBD2 matches at 10 bases. This CDR3 contains 16 residues. V gave up 5 bases and J gave up 2 bases; unmatched junction bases: 8. Germline V gene lookup returns CDR1 SGHTA and CDR2 FQGNSA.

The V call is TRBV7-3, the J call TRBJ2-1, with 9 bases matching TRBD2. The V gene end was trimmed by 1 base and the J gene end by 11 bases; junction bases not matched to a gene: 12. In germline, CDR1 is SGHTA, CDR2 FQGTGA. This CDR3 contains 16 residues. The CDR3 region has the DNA TGTGCCAGCAGCTTAATCGGTGGCGGGGGGGCCACTAAGCAGTTCTTC. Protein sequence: CASSLIGGGGATKQFF.

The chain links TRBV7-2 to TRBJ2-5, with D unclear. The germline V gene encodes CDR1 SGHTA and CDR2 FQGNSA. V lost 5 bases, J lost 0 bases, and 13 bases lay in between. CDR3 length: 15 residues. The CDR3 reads CASSPLDLYQETQYF. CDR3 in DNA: TGTGCCAGCAGCCCGCTAGACCTGTACCAAGAGACCCAGTACTTC.

The CDR3 loop is CAISESGFEAFF. In DNA form, the CDR3 reads TGTGCCATCAGTGAGTCGGGGTTTGAAGCTTTCTTT. The chain carries TRBV10-3 and TRBJ1-1; the D is unclear. Germline-derived CDR1 and CDR2 are ENHRY and SYGVKD. CDR3 length: 12 amino acids. Between the trimmed V and J ends, which lost 0 bases and 7 bases, there was a span of 6 bases.

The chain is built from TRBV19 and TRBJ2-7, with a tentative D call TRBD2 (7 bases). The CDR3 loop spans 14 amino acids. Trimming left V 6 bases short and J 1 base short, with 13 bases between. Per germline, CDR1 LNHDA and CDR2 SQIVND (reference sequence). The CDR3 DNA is TGTGCCAGTAGGGCGGGGGCGGATTCCTACGAGCAGTACTTC. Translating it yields CASRAGADSYEQYF. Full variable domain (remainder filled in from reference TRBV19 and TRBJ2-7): DGGITQSPKYLFRKEGQNVTLSCEQNLNHDAMYWYRQDPGQGLRLIYYSQIVNDFQKGDIAEGYSVSREKKESFPLTVTSAQKNPTAFYLCASRAGADSYEQYFGPGTRLTVT.

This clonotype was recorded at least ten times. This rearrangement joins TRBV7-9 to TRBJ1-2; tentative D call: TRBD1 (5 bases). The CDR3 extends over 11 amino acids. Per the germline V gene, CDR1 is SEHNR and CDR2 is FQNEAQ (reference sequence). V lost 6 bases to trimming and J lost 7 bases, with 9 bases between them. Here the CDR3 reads CASRGDFGYTF. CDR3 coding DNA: TGTGCCAGCAGAGGGGACTTTGGCTACACCTTC. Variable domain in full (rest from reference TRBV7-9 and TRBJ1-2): DTGVSQNPRHKITKRGQNVTFRCDPISEHNRLYWYRQTLGQGPEFLTYFQNEAQLEKSRLLSDRFSAERPKGSFSTLEIQRTEQGDSAMYLCASRGDFGYTFGSGTRLTVV.

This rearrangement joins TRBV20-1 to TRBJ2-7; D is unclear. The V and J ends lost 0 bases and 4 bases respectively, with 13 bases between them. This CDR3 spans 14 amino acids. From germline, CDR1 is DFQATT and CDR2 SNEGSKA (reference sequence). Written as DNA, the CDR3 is TGCAGTGCTAGAGATCATCGGATCTTTTACGAGCAGTACTTC. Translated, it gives CSARDHRIFYEQYF.

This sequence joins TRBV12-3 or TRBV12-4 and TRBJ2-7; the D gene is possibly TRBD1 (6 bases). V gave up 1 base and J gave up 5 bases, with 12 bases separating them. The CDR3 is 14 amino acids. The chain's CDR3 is CASSLETGRDEQYF. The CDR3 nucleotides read TGTGCCAGCAGTTTAGAGACAGGTCGGGACGAGCAGTACTTC.

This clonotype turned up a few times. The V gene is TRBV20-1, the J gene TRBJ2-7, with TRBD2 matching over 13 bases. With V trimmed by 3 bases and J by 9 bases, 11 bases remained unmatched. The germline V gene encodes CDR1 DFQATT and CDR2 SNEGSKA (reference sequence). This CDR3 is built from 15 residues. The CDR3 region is CSASAGTSGITAQYF. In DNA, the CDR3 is TGCAGTGCTAGCGCCGGGACTAGCGGGATTACGGCGCAGTACTTC.

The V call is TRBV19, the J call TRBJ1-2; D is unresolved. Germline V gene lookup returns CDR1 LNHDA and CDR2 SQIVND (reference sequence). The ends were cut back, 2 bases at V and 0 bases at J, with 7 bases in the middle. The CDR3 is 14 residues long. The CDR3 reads CASSITHANYGYTF. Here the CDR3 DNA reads TGTGCCAGTAGTATAACCCACGCTAACTATGGCTACACCTTC.